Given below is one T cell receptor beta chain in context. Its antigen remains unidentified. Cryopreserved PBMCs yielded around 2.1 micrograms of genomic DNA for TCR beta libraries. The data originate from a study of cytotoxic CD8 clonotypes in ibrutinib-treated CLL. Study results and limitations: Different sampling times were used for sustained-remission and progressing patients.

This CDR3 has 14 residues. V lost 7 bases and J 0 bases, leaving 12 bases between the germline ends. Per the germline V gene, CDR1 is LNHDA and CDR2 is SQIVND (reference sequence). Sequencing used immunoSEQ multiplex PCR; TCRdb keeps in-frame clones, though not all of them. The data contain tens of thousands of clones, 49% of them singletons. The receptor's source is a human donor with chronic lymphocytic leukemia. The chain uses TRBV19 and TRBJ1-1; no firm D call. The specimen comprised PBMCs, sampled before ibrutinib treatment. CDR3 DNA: TGTGCCAGTAAGGTCAACAGACTGAACACTGAAGCTTTCTTT. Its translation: CASKVNRLNTEAFF.